This passage covers 32 T cell receptor beta chains from one sample sequenced in a study of CD8 T cells in ankylosing spondylitis. For these receptors, no antigen is known. TCRdb redid the calling of the 5' RACE reads with MiXCR, one entry per CDR3 protein. Here the sample spans more than 600,000 distinct CDR3 sequences, roughly 19% being singletons. Findings and limits, study-wide: A TCR beta motif made of eight highly homologous variants seemed typical of ankylosing spondylitis blood.

The specimen was blood, either unsorted or a sorted T cell fraction (not recorded which). Source of these receptors: a male donor with ankylosing spondylitis.

The chain carries TRBV6-5 and TRBJ1-6, with D possibly being TRBD1 (6 bases). Trimming took 2 bases from V and 8 from J, leaving 10 bases between them. The CDR3 spans 14 residues. Germline V lookup: CDR1 MNHEY, CDR2 SVGAGI. The CDR3 reads CASSYGAGDSPLHF. In DNA form, the CDR3 reads TGTGCCAGCAGTTACGGGGCAGGGGATTCACCCCTCCACTTT.

The gene calls are TRBV19 and TRBJ1-6, with TRBD1 as a possible D gene (5 bases). With 4 bases removed from V and 5 bases from J, the gap between germline ends came to 9 bases. The CDR3 runs 14 residues. Germline V lookup: CDR1 LNHDA, CDR2 SQIVND (reference sequence). DNA of the CDR3: TGTGCCAGTAGTAGGGACGATAATAATTCACCCCTCCACTTT. Residues: CASSRDDNNSPLHF.

The rearrangement joins TRBV5-1 to TRBJ1-5, with TRBD1 matching over 10 bases. Germline trimming cut 4 bases from V and 7 bases from J; bases unmatched to any gene: 8. CDR1 is SGHRS, CDR2 YFSETQ, per germline. This CDR3 has 15 residues. The CDR3 bases are TGCGCCAGCAGCCCTGGACAGGGGGAAGAACAGCCCCAGCATTTT. As protein: CASSPGQGEEQPQHF. The full variable domain, with the rest looked up from reference TRBV5-1 and TRBJ1-5, is KAGVTQTPRYLIKTRGQQVTLSCSPISGHRSVSWYQQTPGQGLQFLFEYFSETQRNKGNFPGRFSGRQFSNSRSEMNVSTLELGDSALYLCASSPGQGEEQPQHFGDGTRLSIL.

In this sample, this clonotype turned up a few times. The rearrangement joins TRBV6-1 to TRBJ2-1; D uncertain. Germline CDR1 reads MNHNS; CDR2 reads SASEGT. Trimming took 8 bases from V and 4 from J, leaving 6 bases between them. The CDR3 covers 11 residues. CDR3 in amino acids: CASQEYNEQFF. CDR3 sequence (DNA): TGTGCCAGCCAGGAGTACAATGAGCAGTTCTTC.

The genes are TRBV5-1 and TRBJ2-3; D might be TRBD1 or TRBD2, each matching 7 bases. Trimming shortened V by 4 bases and J by 13 bases, and 19 bases separated the two germline ends. The CDR3 runs 13 residues. CDR1 SGHRS and CDR2 YFSETQ come from the germline V gene. The CDR3 region is CASSNGPGGREYF. For the CDR3, the DNA is TGCGCCAGCAGCAACGGACCAGGGGGGAGGGAGTATTTT.

This sequence joins TRBV5-1 and TRBJ2-1; 14 bases map to TRBD2. Germline assignment: CDR1 SGHRS and CDR2 YFSETQ. This CDR3 region has 18 residues. V trimming: 2 bases; J trimming: 6 bases; junction bases outside the gene matches: 10. CDR3 DNA: TGCGCCAGCAGCTTTCTACCGGGGGGACTAGCGGGAGTCAATGAGCAGTTCTTC. This sequence encodes CASSFLPGGLAGVNEQFF.

The gene calls are TRBV20-1 and TRBJ2-7; 9 bases align to TRBD1. Looked up from germline, CDR1 is DFQATT and CDR2 is SNEGSKA (reference sequence). This CDR3 contains 13 residues. The CDR3 bases are TGCAGAGCTGGGACAGGGCTTCATTACGAGCAGTACTTC. Translated, it gives CRAGTGLHYEQYF.

This chain uses TRBV29-1 with TRBJ2-1; the match to TRBD2 covers 7 bases. J gave up 7 bases and V 2 bases, and 8 bases lay outside the gene matches. In germline, CDR1 is SQVTM, CDR2 ANQGSEA. CDR3 length: 14 amino acids. The CDR3 DNA follows: TGCAGCGTTGAATACCTCGGCGGGGGAAATGAGCAGTTCTTC. Protein product: CSVEYLGGGNEQFF.

The chain's CDR3 is CASHSGLAGGTPRYNEQFF. In nucleotides, the CDR3 is TGTGCCAGCCACTCCGGACTAGCGGGAGGAACTCCGCGTTACAATGAGCAGTTCTTC. The chain combines TRBV3-1 with TRBJ2-1; 14 bases are a match to TRBD2. The CDR3 covers 19 residues. Trimming at V came to 8 bases and at J to 4 bases, leaving 16 bases not matched to a gene. CDR1 and CDR2 (germline): LGHDT, YNNKEL (reference sequence).

This clonotype was recorded many times. This chain joins TRBV29-1 and TRBJ2-2; D gene uncertain. Looked up from germline, CDR1 is SQVTM and CDR2 is ANQGSEA. The CDR3 has 13 amino acids. V lost 3 bases and J lost 2, with 7 bases in between. CDR3 loop: CSVDPGNTGELFF. The CDR3 bases are TGCAGCGTTGACCCCGGAAACACCGGGGAGCTGTTTTTT.

This clonotype was observed at least ten times. The chain employs TRBV7-9 and TRBJ2-2; 10 bases fit TRBD2. The CDR3 totals 17 residues. Germline V gene sequence: CDR1 SEHNR, CDR2 FQNEAQ (reference sequence). The trim removed 4 bases at V and 17 bases at J, leaving 22 bases unmatched. Written as DNA, the CDR3 is TGTGCCAGCAGCTCCATAGCGGGAGGCCCCAGCGGGACCCCCCCCTTTTTT. Protein product: CASSSIAGGPSGTPPFF.

This clonotype was picked up many times. This chain joins TRBV27 and TRBJ1-5, with a weak D call TRBD1 (5 bases). This CDR3 region has 14 residues. Germline CDR1 reads MNHEY; CDR2 reads SMNVEV (reference sequence). The ends were cut back, 6 bases at V and 7 bases at J, with 16 bases in the middle. The CDR3 DNA is TGTGCCAGCAGCCTAAGGAGGGGAGGCCAGCCCCAGCATTTT. Translating gives CASSLRRGGQPQHF.

V usage is TRBV5-1 and J usage is TRBJ1-2, with a possible D match to TRBD1 (5 bases). Germline V gene sequence: CDR1 SGHRS, CDR2 YFSETQ. The V end was cut by 3 bases, the J end by 6 bases, with 15 bases between. The CDR3 extends over 14 amino acids. The CDR3 spells CASSWGLGYDGYTF. The CDR3, as DNA: TGCGCCAGCAGCTGGGGACTAGGGTATGATGGCTACACCTTC.

This clonotype was detected only a few times. The chain recombines TRBV12-3 or TRBV12-4 with TRBJ2-1; 7 bases align to TRBD1. V was clipped by 6 bases and J by 2 bases; unmatched bases: 4. This CDR3 has 14 residues. Here the CDR3 DNA reads TGTGCCAGCAGGGGGGACAGCCCCTACAATGAGCAGTTCTTC. Protein product: CASRGDSPYNEQFF.

This clonotype was seen a few times. The CDR3 DNA sequence: TGTGCCAGCAGTGAAGGGGTGGCTGGCTACACCTTC. As protein: CASSEGVAGYTF. This chain connects TRBV25-1 to TRBJ1-2; no clear D gene. This CDR3 region has 12 residues. Germline V gene sequence: CDR1 MGHDK, CDR2 SYGVNS. Trimming left V 2 bases short and J 7 bases short, with 8 bases between.

This clonotype turned up a few times. The chain carries TRBV4-1 and TRBJ1-4; D not certain. Germline CDR1 and CDR2: MGHRA and YSYEKL. Trimming pared 1 base from V and 0 bases from J, leaving 6 bases between. The CDR3 extends over 15 amino acids. CDR3 region: CASSQGVTTNEKLFF. In DNA form, the CDR3 reads TGCGCCAGCAGCCAAGGGGTTACAACTAATGAAAAACTGTTTTTT.

V and J are TRBV11-2 and TRBJ2-5, with 8 bases identical to TRBD1. Germline V gene data show CDR1 as SGHAT and CDR2 as FQNNGV. This CDR3 contains 14 residues. The ends lost 3 bases at V and 2 bases at J; junction bases unmatched: 2. The CDR3: CASSFHRGQETQYF. In DNA form, the CDR3 reads TGTGCCAGCAGCTTTCACAGGGGGCAAGAGACCCAGTACTTC.

This clonotype turned up a few times. The chain combines TRBV27 with TRBJ2-7, with 10 bases fitting TRBD2. Germline CDR1 reads MNHEY; CDR2 reads SMNVEV (reference sequence). The V gene end was trimmed by 5 bases and the J gene end by 7 bases; junction bases not matched to a gene: 8. This CDR3 has 14 amino acids. CDR3 region: CASSVLAGEGEQYF. CDR3 nucleotide sequence: TGTGCCAGCAGTGTCCTAGCGGGAGAGGGGGAGCAGTACTTC.

This sequence joins TRBV20-1 and TRBJ1-6; 10 bases are a match to TRBD1. V lost 3 bases to trimming and J lost 5 bases; unmatched junction nucleotides: 13. Germline V gene lookup returns CDR1 DFQATT and CDR2 SNEGSKA (reference sequence). This CDR3 comprises 18 residues. DNA for the CDR3: TGCAGTGCTAGGCCCCGGGACAGGGGATTCGGTAATAATTCACCCCTCCACTTT. The encoded protein is CSARPRDRGFGNNSPLHF.

The J gene is TRBJ2-1, the V gene TRBV12-3 or TRBV12-4; 7 positions match TRBD2. The CDR3 totals 15 residues. Trimming at V came to 3 bases and at J to 3 bases, leaving 5 bases not matched to a gene. CDR3 in amino acids: CASSLAGEGYNEQFF. The CDR3, as DNA: TGTGCCAGCAGTTTGGCGGGAGAGGGCTACAATGAGCAGTTCTTC.

The chain links TRBV6-4 to TRBJ2-1; maybe TRBD2 (5 bases). Germline values: CDR1 MRHNA, CDR2 SNTAGT. Trimming shortened V by 8 bases and J by 0 bases, and 14 bases separated the two germline ends. The CDR3 loop spans 15 amino acids. The CDR3 DNA reads TGTGCCAGCCTACATGGGAGTAGCTCCTACAATGAGCAGTTCTTC. Encoded protein: CASLHGSSSYNEQFF.

The chain recombines TRBV18 with TRBJ1-5, with 9 bases matching TRBD1. The CDR3 runs 17 residues. J gave up 2 bases and V 3 bases, and 8 bases lay outside the gene matches. Germline lookup yields CDR1 KGHSH and CDR2 LQKENI. CDR3 in amino acids: CASSPPGQGVGNQPQHF. The CDR3 nucleotides read TGTGCCAGCTCACCCCCGGGACAGGGTGTAGGCAATCAGCCCCAGCATTTT.

This clonotype has more than one count but fewer than ten. This chain joins TRBV24-1 and TRBJ2-1; 10 bases map to TRBD2. The V gene end was trimmed by 9 bases and the J gene end by 4 bases; junction bases not matched to a gene: 8. Germline V gene sequence: CDR1 KGHDR, CDR2 SFDVKD. CDR3 length: 15 amino acids. The CDR3 nucleotides are TGTGCCACCTCCCGGACTAGCGGAGATTACAATGAGCAGTTCTTC. This translates into CATSRTSGDYNEQFF.

This clonotype has just a few counts. The chain has TRBV18 and TRBJ2-1; D gene ambiguous. Germline values: CDR1 KGHSH, CDR2 LQKENI. V gave up 9 bases and J gave up 9 bases, with 18 bases separating them. The length of the CDR3 is 13 residues. The CDR3 sequence: CASRLGSYPEQFF. CDR3 sequence (DNA): TGTGCCAGTCGCCTGGGGTCGTATCCTGAGCAGTTCTTC.

The table lists this clonotype with a few counts. This rearrangement joins TRBV11-2 to TRBJ2-1, with D perhaps assigned TRBD1 or TRBD2 (5 bases each). The CDR3 is made up of 13 amino acids. Germline CDR1 and CDR2: SGHAT and FQNNGV. Trimming pared 3 bases from V and 4 bases from J, leaving 7 bases between. CDR3 region: CASSFREYNEQFF. In DNA form, the CDR3 reads TGTGCCAGCAGCTTCAGGGAGTACAATGAGCAGTTCTTC. Complete variable domain (other parts from reference TRBV11-2 and TRBJ2-1): EAGVAQSPRYKIIEKRQSVAFWCNPISGHATLYWYQQILGQGPKLLIQFQNNGVVDDSQLPKDRFSAERLKGVDSTLKIQPAKLEDSAVYLCASSFREYNEQFFGPGTRLTVL.

The CDR3 coding sequence is TGCAGTGTTGGAAACCGGGACAGGGGCCAGAAGGGGCAGTTCTTC. As protein: CSVGNRDRGQKGQFF. The chain is built from TRBV20-1 and TRBJ2-1; 10 bases are shared with TRBD1. The germline gives CDR1 DFQATT, CDR2 SNEGSKA (reference sequence). The CDR3 loop spans 15 amino acids. With 7 bases clipped from V and 12 bases from J, the junction kept 18 bases outside the gene matches.

This clonotype was detected a few times. The CDR3 protein is CSANFNYGYTF. The CDR3 nucleotides are TGCAGTGCTAACTTCAACTATGGCTACACCTTC. V gene TRBV20-1 combines with J gene TRBJ1-2, with D hard to call. Germline V gene sequence: CDR1 DFQATT, CDR2 SNEGSKA (reference sequence). V was trimmed by 4 bases and J by 2 bases, leaving 5 bases between them. This CDR3 is built from 11 residues.

This clonotype has just one count. The V and J genes are TRBV11-2 and TRBJ2-2, with D perhaps matching TRBD1 (6 bases). Trimming shortened V by 5 bases and J by 8 bases, and 18 bases separated the two germline ends. The CDR3 is 15 amino acids. The germline V gene has CDR1 SGHAT and CDR2 FQNNGV. CDR3 amino acids: CASSPGTFNRGELFF. In DNA, the CDR3 is TGTGCCAGCAGCCCCGGGACATTTAACAGGGGGGAGCTGTTTTTT. The complete variable domain, with remaining parts taken from reference TRBV11-2 and TRBJ2-2, reads EAGVAQSPRYKIIEKRQSVAFWCNPISGHATLYWYQQILGQGPKLLIQFQNNGVVDDSQLPKDRFSAERLKGVDSTLKIQPAKLEDSAVYLCASSPGTFNRGELFFGEGSRLTVL.

This clonotype occurred a few times. V gene TRBV6-5 combines with J gene TRBJ1-4; D not resolved. Germline V gives CDR1 MNHEY, CDR2 SVGAGI. Trimming left V 0 bases short and J 7 bases short, with 12 bases between. The CDR3 spans 15 residues. The CDR3 sequence: CASSYSGDPIEKLFF. The CDR3, as DNA: TGTGCCAGCAGTTACTCAGGAGACCCAATTGAAAAACTGTTTTTT.

The V and J genes are TRBV11-2 and TRBJ2-1, with 7 positions matching TRBD2. There are 22 residues in the CDR3. The germline CDR1 and CDR2 sequences are SGHAT and FQNNGV. V shed 0 bases, J shed 0 bases, and the junction held 20 bases outside the gene matches. CDR3 coding DNA: TGTGCCAGCAGCTTAGATCTTAGGGAGGGGAAGGTTGTCCTGGGCTCCTACAATGAGCAGTTCTTC. Translating gives CASSLDLREGKVVLGSYNEQFF.

There are a few counts of this clonotype. The chain employs TRBV20-1 and TRBJ2-5; 16 nucleotides line up with TRBD2. Germline assignment: CDR1 DFQATT and CDR2 SNEGSKA (reference sequence). J lost 5 bases, V lost 0 bases, and 9 bases had no gene match. This CDR3 spans 18 amino acids. CDR3 protein: CSARDLPGLAGGRETQYF. The DNA of the CDR3 is TGCAGTGCTAGAGATTTACCGGGACTAGCGGGAGGGAGGGAGACCCAGTACTTC.

V and J are TRBV5-1 and TRBJ2-2; D not certain. CDR3 size: 15 residues. Germline-derived CDR1 and CDR2 are SGHRS and YFSETQ. V was shortened by 3 bases and J by 1 base, with 10 bases between the two germline ends. CDR3 loop: CASSWGGQNTGELFF. The CDR3 coding sequence is TGCGCCAGCAGCTGGGGTGGCCAGAACACCGGGGAGCTGTTTTTT.